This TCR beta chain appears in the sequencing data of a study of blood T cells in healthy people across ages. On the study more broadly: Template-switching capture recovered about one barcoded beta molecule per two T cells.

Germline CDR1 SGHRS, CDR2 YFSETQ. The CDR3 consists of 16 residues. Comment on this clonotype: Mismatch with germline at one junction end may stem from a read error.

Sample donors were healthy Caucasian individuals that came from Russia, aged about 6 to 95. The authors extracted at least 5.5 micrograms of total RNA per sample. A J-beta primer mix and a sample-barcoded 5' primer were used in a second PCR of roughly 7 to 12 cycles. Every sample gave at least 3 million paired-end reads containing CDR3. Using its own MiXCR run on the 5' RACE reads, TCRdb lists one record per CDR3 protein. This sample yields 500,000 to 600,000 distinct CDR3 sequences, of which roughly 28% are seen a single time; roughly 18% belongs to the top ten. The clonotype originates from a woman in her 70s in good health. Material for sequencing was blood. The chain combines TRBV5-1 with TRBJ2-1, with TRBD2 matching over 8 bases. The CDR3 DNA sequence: TGCGCCAGCAGCTTTGCTAGCGGGTCTTCCTACTATGAGCAGTTCTTC. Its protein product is CASSFASGSSYYEQFF.